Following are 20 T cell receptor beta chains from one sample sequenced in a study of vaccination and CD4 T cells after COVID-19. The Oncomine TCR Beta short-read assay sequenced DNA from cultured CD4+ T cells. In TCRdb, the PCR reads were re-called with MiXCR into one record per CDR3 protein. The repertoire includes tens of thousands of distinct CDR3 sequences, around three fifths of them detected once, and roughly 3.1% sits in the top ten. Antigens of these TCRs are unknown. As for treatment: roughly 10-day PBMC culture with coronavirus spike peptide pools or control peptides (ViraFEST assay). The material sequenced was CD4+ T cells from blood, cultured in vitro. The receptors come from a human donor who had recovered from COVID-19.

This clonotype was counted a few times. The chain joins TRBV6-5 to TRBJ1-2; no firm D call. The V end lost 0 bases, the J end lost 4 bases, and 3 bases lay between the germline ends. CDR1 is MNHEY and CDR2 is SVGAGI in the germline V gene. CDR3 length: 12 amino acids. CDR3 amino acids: CASSYSVYGYTF. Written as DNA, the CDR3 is TGTGCCAGCAGTTACTCGGTCTATGGCTACACCTTC.

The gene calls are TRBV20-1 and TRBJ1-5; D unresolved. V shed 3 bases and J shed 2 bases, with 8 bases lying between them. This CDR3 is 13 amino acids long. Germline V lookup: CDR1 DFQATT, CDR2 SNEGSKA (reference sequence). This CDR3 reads CSASSQGNQPQHF. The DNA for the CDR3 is TGCAGTGCTAGCTCCCAGGGCAATCAGCCCCAGCATTTT.

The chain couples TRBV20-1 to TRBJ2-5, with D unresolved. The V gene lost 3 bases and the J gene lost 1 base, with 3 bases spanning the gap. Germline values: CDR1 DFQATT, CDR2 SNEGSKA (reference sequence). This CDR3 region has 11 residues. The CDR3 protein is CSASPQETQYF. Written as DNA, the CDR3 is TGCAGTGCTAGTCCCCAAGAGACCCAGTACTTC.

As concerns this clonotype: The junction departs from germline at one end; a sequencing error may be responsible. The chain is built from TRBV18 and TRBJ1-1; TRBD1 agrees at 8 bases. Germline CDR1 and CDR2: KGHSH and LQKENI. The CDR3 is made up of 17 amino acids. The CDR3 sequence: CAGSRQGPGNLNTEAFF. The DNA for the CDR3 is TGTGCCGGCTCACGACAGGGGCCGGGGAACCTGAACACTGAAGCTTTCTTT.

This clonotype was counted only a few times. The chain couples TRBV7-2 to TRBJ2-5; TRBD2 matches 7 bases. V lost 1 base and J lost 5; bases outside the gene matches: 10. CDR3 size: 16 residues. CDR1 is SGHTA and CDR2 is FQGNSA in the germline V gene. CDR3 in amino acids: CASSLVLGGFVETQYF. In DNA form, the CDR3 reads TGTGCCAGCAGCTTAGTCCTCGGGGGGTTTGTTGAGACCCAGTACTTC.

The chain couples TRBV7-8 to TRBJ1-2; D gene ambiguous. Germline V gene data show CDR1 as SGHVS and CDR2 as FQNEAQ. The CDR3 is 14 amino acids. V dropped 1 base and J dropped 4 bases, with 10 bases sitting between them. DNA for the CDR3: TGTGCCAGCAGCTTAGTGTGGGAGGGCTATGGCTACACCTTC. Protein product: CASSLVWEGYGYTF.

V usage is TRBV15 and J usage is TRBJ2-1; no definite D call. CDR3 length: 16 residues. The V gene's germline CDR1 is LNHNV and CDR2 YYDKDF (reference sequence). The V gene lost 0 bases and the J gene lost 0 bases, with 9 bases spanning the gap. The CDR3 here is CATSRDPPASYNEQFF. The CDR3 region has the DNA TGTGCCACCAGCAGAGATCCACCGGCCTCCTACAATGAGCAGTTCTTC.

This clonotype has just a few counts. CDR3 sequence: CASSSAGASQPQHF. The CDR3 bases are TGTGCCAGCAGTTCCGCCGGGGCTAGCCAGCCCCAGCATTTT. V and J are TRBV28 and TRBJ1-5, with D maybe TRBD1 (5 bases). This CDR3 is built from 14 residues. Trimming took off 4 bases at V and 7 bases at J, with 14 bases between the two ends. Germline V lookup: CDR1 MDHEN, CDR2 SYDVKM.

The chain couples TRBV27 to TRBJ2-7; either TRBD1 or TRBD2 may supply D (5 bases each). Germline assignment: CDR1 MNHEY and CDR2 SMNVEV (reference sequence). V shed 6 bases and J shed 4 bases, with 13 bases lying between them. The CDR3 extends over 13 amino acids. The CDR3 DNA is TGTGCCAGCAGCCCGGGACGTAGGTACGAGCAGTACTTC. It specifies CASSPGRRYEQYF.

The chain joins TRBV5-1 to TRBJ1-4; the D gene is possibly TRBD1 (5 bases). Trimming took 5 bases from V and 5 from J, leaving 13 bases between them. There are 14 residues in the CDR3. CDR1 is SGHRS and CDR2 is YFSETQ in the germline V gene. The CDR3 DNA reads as TGCGCCAGCAGTCCGGGACGGGAAAATGAAAAACTGTTTTTT. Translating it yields CASSPGRENEKLFF.

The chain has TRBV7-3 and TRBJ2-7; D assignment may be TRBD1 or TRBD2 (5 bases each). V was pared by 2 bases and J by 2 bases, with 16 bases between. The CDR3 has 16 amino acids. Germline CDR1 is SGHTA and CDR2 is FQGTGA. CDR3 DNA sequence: TGTGCCAGCAGCTTAGACGGGACCCACTCAACCTACGAGCAGTACTTC. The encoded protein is CASSLDGTHSTYEQYF. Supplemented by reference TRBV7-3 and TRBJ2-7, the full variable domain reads GAGVSQTPSNKVTEKGKYVELRCDPISGHTALYWYRQSLGQGPEFLIYFQGTGAADDSGLPNDRFFAVRPEGSVSTLKIQRTERGDSAVYLCASSLDGTHSTYEQYFGPGTRLTVT.

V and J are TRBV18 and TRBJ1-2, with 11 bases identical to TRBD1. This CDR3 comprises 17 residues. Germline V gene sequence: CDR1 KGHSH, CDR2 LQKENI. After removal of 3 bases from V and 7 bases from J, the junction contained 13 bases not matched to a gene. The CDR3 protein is CASSPFIGQGATGGYTF. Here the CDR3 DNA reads TGTGCCAGCTCACCCTTCATTGGACAGGGGGCGACGGGTGGCTACACCTTC. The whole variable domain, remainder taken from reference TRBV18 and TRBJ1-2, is NAGVMQNPRHLVRRRGQEARLRCSPMKGHSHVYWYRQLPEEGLKFMVYLQKENIIDESGMPKERFSAEFPKEGPSILRIQQVVRGDSAAYFCASSPFIGQGATGGYTFGSGTRLTVV.

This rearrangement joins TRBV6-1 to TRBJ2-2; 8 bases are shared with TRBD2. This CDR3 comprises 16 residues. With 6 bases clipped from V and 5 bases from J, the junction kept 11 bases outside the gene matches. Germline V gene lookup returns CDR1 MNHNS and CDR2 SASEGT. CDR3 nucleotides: TGTGCCAGCAGGCCCCGGGGGGGCCTAGGGACCGGGGAGCTGTTTTTT. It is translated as CASRPRGGLGTGELFF.

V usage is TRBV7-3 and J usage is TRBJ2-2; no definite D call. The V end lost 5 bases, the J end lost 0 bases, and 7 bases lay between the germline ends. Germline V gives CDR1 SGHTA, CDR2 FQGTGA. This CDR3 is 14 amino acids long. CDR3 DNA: TGTGCCAGCAGCCCCTCCCCGAACACCGGGGAGCTGTTTTTT. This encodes CASSPSPNTGELFF.

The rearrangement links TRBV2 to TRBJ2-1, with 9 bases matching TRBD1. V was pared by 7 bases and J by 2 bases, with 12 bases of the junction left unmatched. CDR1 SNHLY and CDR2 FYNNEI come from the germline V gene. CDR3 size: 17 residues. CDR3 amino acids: CASTGGSDRGTYNEQFF. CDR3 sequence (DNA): TGTGCCAGCACAGGGGGTTCGGACAGGGGCACCTACAATGAGCAGTTCTTC.

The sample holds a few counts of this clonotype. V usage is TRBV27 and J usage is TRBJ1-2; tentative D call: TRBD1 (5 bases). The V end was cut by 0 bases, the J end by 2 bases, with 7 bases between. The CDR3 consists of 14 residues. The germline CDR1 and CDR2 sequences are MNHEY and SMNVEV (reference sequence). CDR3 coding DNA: TGTGCCAGCAGTTTATCGGGGCAGAACTATGGCTACACCTTC. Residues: CASSLSGQNYGYTF.

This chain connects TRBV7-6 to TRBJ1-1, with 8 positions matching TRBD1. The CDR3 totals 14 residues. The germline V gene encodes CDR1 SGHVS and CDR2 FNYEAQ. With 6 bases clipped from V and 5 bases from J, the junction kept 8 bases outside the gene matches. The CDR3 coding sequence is TGTGCCAGCAGTTCTAGACAGGGGAGGACTGAAGCTTTCTTT. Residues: CASSSRQGRTEAFF.

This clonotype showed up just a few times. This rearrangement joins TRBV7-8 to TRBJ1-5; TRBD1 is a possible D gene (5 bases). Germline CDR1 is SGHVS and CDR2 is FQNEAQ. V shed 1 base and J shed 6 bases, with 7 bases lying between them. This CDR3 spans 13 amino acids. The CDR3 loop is CASSLEGVQPQHF. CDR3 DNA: TGTGCCAGCAGCTTAGAAGGGGTTCAGCCCCAGCATTTT.

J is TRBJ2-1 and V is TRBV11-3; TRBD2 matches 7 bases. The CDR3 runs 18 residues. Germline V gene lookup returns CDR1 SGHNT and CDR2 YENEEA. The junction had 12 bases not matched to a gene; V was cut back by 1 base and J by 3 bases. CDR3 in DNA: TGTGCCAGCAGCTTAGTCTTCCTAGCGGAGGACTTCTACAATGAGCAGTTCTTC. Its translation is CASSLVFLAEDFYNEQFF.

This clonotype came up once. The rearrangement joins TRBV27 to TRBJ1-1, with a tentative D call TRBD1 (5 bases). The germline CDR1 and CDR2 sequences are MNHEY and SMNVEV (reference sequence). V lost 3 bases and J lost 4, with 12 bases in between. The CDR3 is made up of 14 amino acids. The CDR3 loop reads CASSFDPRGTEAFF. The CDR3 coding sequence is TGTGCCAGCAGTTTCGACCCTAGGGGCACTGAAGCTTTCTTT.